This T cell receptor (beta chain) stems from a study of cytomegalovirus exposure and HLA in healthy donors. It was with 60 Vbeta and 13 Jbeta primers that the PCR ran. Only in-frame clones appear in the TCRdb table, and some are missing; sequencing was by immunoSEQ multiplex PCR. The table records roughly 180,000 clones, 80% to 85% of them present only once. Study-wide findings and caveats: The investigators catalogued 160 or so TCR beta chains as cytomegalovirus-associated. Earlier results showed most TCR beta V segments being productive about 87% or about 30% of the time.

With regard to this clone: Its antigen remains unknown.

The specimen sequenced was PBMCs. The clonotype comes from a boy aged 2 to 9 in good health and CMV-seronegative.

CDR3 coding DNA: TGCGCCAGCAGCATGACAGGGGTAGAGACCCAGTACTTC. This codes for CASSMTGVETQYF. The chain has TRBV5-1 and TRBJ2-5, with 8 bases identical to TRBD1. Per the germline V gene, CDR1 is SGHRS and CDR2 is YFSETQ. V lost 4 bases, J lost 4 bases, and 3 bases stayed unmatched. This CDR3 contains 13 residues.